This TCR beta chain is drawn from a study of T cells in Graves' hyperthyroidism and ophthalmopathy. This clonotype turned up a few times. CDR1 and CDR2 (germline): DFQATT, SNEGSKA (reference sequence). V gave up 6 bases and J gave up 7 bases; unmatched junction bases: 8. The CDR3 runs 13 residues. Using RNA transcripts as the source, TCR beta CDR3 regions were amplified. Carried out on the TCR CDR3, a first-round RT-PCR used the HTBI primer set. Via MiXCR, TCRdb re-called the multiplex PCR reads, giving one row per CDR3 protein. The data show 95,000 to 100,000 distinct CDR3 sequences, roughly half seen once. The study enrolled patients aged 18 to 65 with newly diagnosed hyperthyroidism of under 2 months' duration. Lactation, pregnancy, other autoimmune disease or uncontrolled infection excluded patients.

The chain couples TRBV20-1 to TRBJ1-1, with TRBD1 matching 10 bases. Sequenced input: blood. The TCR originated in a middle-aged woman with Graves' hyperthyroidism. The chain's CDR3 is CSASGGTGVEAFF. The CDR3 DNA reads TGCAGTGCAAGTGGAGGGACAGGGGTTGAAGCTTTCTTT.